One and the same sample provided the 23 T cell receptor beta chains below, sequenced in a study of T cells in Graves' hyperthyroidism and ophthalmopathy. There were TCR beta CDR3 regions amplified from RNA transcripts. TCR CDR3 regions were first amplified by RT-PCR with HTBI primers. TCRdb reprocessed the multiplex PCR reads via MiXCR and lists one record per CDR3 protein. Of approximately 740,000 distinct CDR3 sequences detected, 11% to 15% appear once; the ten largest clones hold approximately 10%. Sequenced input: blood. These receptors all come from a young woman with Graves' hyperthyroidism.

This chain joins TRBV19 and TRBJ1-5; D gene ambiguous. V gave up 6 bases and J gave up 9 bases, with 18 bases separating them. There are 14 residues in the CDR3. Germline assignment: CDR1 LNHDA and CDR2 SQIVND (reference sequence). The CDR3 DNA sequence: TGTGCCAGTAGGGTCATGGGCCTGGGAGGGCCCCAGCATTTT. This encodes CASRVMGLGGPQHF.

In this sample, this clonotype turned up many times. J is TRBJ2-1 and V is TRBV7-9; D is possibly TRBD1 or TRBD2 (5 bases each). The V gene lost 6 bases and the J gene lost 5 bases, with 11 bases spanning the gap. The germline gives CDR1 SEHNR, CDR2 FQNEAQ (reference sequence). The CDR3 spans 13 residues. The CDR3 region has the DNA TGTGCCAGCAGGCCGTGGGACCACAATGAGCAGTTCTTC. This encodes CASRPWDHNEQFF.

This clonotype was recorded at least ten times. The chain's CDR3 is CASSPAPSLGYEQFF. The CDR3, as DNA: TGTGCCAGCAGTCCCGCCCCTTCTCTAGGATATGAGCAGTTCTTC. The V call is TRBV27, the J call TRBJ2-1; no clear D. With 5 bases removed from V and 8 bases from J, the gap between germline ends came to 19 bases. Germline CDR1 and CDR2: MNHEY and SMNVEV (reference sequence). The CDR3 totals 15 residues.

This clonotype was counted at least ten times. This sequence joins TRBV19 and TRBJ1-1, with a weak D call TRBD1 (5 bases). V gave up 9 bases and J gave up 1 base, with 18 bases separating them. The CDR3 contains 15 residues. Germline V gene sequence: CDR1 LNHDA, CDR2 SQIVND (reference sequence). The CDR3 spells CASHPRGTANTEAFF. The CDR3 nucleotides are TGTGCCAGCCACCCCCGCGGGACTGCGAACACTGAAGCTTTCTTT.

Written as DNA, the CDR3 is TGTGCCAGCAGTTATTCAGGGGCAAGCTCTGGGGCCAACGTCCTGACTTTC. Protein sequence: CASSYSGASSGANVLTF. The chain links TRBV12-3 or TRBV12-4 to TRBJ2-6; TRBD1 is a possible D gene (6 bases). CDR3 size: 17 residues. V gave up 4 bases and J gave up 0 bases, with 13 bases separating them.

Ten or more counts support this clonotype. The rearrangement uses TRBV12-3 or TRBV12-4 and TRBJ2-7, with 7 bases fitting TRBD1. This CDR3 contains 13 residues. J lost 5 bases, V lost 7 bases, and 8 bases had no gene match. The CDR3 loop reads CASIRTGSNEQYF. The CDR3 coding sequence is TGTGCCAGCATCAGGACAGGATCTAACGAGCAGTACTTC.

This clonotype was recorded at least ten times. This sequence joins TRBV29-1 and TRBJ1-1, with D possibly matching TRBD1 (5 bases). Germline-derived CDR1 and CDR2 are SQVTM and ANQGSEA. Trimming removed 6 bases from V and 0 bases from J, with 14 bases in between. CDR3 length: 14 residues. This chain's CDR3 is CSVREGRMNTEAFF. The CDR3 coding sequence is TGCAGCGTGAGAGAGGGGCGGATGAACACTGAAGCTTTCTTT. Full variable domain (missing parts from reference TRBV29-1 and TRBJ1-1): SAVISQKPSRDICQRGTSLTIQCQVDSQVTMMFWYRQQPGQSLTLIATANQGSEATYESGFVIDKFPISRPNLTFSTLTVSNMSPEDSSIYLCSVREGRMNTEAFFGQGTRLTVV.

The CDR3 coding sequence is TGTGCCTGGAGTACCAACCGGGACGGGGGGCATCAGCCCCAGCATTTT. Protein product: CAWSTNRDGGHQPQHF. J is TRBJ1-5 and V is TRBV30, with D perhaps TRBD1 (6 bases). This CDR3 contains 16 residues. The germline V gene encodes CDR1 GTSNPN and CDR2 SVGIG (reference sequence). The V gene lost 2 bases and the J gene lost 5 bases, with 19 bases spanning the gap.

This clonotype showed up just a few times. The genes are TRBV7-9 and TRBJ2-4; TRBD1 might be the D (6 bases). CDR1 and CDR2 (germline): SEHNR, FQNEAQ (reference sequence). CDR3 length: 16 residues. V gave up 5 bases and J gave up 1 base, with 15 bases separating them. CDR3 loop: CASSPSRGKAKNIQYF. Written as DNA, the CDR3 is TGTGCCAGCAGCCCCTCCAGGGGAAAGGCCAAAAACATTCAGTACTTC.

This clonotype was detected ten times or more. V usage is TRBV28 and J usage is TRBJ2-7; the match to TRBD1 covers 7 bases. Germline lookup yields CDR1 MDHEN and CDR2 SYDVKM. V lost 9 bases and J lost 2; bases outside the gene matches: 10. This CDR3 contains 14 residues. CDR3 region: CASLTGTVTYEQYF. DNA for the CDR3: TGTGCCAGTCTCACGGGGACAGTTACCTACGAGCAGTACTTC.

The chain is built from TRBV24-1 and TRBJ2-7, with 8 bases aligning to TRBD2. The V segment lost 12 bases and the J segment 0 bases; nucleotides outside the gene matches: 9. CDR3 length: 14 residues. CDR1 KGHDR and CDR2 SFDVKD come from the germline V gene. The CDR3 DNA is TGTGCCCCTTGCCGGGGGGGAGTCTCCTACGAGCAGTACTTC. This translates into CAPCRGGVSYEQYF.

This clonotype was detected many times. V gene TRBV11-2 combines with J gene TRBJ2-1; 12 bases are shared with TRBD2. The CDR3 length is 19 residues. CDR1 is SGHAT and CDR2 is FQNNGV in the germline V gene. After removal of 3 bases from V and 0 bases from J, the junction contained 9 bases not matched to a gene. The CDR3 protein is CASSFLAGGLRVSYNEQFF. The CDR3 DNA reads TGTGCCAGCAGCTTTCTAGCGGGAGGGCTCCGCGTCTCCTACAATGAGCAGTTCTTC.

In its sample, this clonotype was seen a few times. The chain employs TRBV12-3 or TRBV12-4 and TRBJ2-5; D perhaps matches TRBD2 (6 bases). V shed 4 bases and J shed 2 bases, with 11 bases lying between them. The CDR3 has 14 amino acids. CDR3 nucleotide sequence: TGTGCCAGCAGTTCCCGGGGGTGGCAAGAGACCCAGTACTTC. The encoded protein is CASSSRGWQETQYF.

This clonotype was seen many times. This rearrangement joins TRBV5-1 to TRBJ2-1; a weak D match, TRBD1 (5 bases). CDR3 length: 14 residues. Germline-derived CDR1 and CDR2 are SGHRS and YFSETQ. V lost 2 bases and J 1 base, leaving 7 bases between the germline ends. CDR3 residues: CASSFTGSYNEQFF. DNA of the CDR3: TGCGCCAGCAGCTTCACAGGATCCTACAATGAGCAGTTCTTC.

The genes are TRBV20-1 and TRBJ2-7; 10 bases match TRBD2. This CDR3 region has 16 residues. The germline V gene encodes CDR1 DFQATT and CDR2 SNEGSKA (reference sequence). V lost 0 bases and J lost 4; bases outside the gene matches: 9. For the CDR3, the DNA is TGCAGTGCTAGAGATATCCCTGGGACTAGCGAGTACGAGCAGTACTTC. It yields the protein CSARDIPGTSEYEQYF.

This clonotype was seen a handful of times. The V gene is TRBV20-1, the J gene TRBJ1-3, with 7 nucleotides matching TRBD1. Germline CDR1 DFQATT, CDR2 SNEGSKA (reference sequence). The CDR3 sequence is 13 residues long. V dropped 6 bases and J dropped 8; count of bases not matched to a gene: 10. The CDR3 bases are TGCAGTGCCGAGGGGGCAGGGTCGGACACCATATATTTT. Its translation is CSAEGAGSDTIYF.

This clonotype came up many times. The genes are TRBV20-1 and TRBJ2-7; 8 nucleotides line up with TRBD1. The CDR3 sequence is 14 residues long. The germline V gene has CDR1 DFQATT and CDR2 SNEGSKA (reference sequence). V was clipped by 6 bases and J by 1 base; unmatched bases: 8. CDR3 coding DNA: TGCAGTGCACAACGGACAGGGCGGTCCTACGAGCAGTACTTC. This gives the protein CSAQRTGRSYEQYF.

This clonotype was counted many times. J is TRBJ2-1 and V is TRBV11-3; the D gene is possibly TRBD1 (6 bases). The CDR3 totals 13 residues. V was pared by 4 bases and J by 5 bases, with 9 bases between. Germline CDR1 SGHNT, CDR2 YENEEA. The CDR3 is CASSSGQHNEQFF. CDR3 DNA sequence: TGTGCCAGCAGCTCTGGACAGCACAATGAGCAGTTCTTC.

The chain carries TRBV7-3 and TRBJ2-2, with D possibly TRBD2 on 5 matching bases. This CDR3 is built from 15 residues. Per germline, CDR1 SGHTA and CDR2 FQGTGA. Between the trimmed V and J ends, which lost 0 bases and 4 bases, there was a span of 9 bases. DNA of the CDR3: TGTGCCAGCAGCTTAACCGGAGCGGTCACCGGGGAGCTGTTTTTT. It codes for CASSLTGAVTGELFF. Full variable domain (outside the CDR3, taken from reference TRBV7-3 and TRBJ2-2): GAGVSQTPSNKVTEKGKYVELRCDPISGHTALYWYRQSLGQGPEFLIYFQGTGAADDSGLPNDRFFAVRPEGSVSTLKIQRTERGDSAVYLCASSLTGAVTGELFFGEGSRLTVL.

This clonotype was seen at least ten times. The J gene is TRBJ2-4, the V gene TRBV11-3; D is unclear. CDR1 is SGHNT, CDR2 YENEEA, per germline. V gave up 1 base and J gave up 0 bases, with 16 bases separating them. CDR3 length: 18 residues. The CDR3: CASSLGVLRSLAKNIQYF. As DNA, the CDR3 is TGTGCCAGCAGCTTAGGGGTTTTGCGGTCCCTAGCCAAAAACATTCAGTACTTC.

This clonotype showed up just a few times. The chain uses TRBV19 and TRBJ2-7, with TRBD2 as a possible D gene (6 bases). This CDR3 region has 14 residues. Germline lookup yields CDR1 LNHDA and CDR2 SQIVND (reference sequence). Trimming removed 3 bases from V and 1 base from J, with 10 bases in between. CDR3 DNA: TGTGCCAGTAGTATCTTCGGGAGTTCCTACGAGCAGTACTTC. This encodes CASSIFGSSYEQYF.

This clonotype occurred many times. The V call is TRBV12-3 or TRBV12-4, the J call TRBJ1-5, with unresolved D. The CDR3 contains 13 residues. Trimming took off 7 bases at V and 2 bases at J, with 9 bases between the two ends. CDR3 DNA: TGTGCCAGCACCCCCAAGGGCAATCAGCCCCAGCATTTT. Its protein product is CASTPKGNQPQHF.

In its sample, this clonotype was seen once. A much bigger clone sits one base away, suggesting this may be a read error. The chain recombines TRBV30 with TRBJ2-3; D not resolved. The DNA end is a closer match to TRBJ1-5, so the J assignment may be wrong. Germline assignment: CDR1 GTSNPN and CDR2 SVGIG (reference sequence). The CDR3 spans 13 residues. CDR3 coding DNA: TGTGCCTGGAGTAGCGGGTTCACAGATACGCAGCATTTT. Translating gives CAWSSGFTDTQHF.